This entry describes one T cell receptor beta chain. The method was immunoSEQ multiplex PCR; TCRdb's version includes in-frame clones alone and lacks a portion of them. The table lists 70,000 or so clones, around 90% of them singletons. V was trimmed by 0 bases and J by 0 bases, leaving 9 bases between them. This CDR3 spans 15 amino acids. CDR1 and CDR2 from the germline V gene are MNHEY and SMNVEV (reference sequence). This record belongs to a study of OX40 agonist ivuxolimab in advanced cancers. The gene calls are TRBV27 and TRBJ2-7, with D possibly TRBD1 on 5 matching bases. The clonotype was recovered from an adult with an advanced solid tumor such as melanoma, head and neck, liver or kidney cancer. The sample here was CD4+ or CD8+ T cells sorted from blood, taken in a trial of the OX40 agonist ivuxolimab. The CDR3 reads CASSLSGALSYEQYF. The CDR3 DNA is TGTGCCAGCAGTTTATCAGGGGCCCTCTCCTACGAGCAGTACTTC.